This T cell receptor (beta chain) was identified in a study of blood T cells in healthy people across ages. Study-wide findings and caveats: It was the long-lived donors that had more naive CD4+ cells and higher diversity than aged donors.

As to this clonotype: Its specificity is not known.

A sample-barcoded 5' primer and a J-beta primer mix were used in a second PCR of roughly 7 to 11 cycles. TCRdb re-called the 5' RACE reads with MiXCR, one entry per CDR3 protein. The table has roughly 1.4 million distinct CDR3 sequences, almost 60% seen once. Healthy Caucasians from Russia aged roughly 6 to 95 served as donors. Each sample used at least 6 million PBMCs. With 6 bases removed from V and 4 bases from J, the gap between germline ends came to 12 bases. CDR3 length equals 14 residues. CDR1 is ENHRY and CDR2 is SYGVKD in the germline V gene. The genes are TRBV10-3 and TRBJ1-4, with D maybe TRBD1 (5 bases). The sequence was obtained from a man aged 18 to 29 in good health. Sequences were obtained from blood. The CDR3 DNA reads as TGTGCCATCAGCCCGGGACTGCTTAATGAAAAACTGTTTTTT. It yields the protein CAISPGLLNEKLFF.